Shown below are 9 T cell receptor beta chains from a single sample sequenced in a study of T cell clonality in common variable immunodeficiency. Their cognate antigens are unknown. Study results and caveats: Reportedly, TCR beta sequences from common variable immunodeficiency showed fewer deletions and N-nucleotide insertions.

The assay was immunoSEQ multiplex PCR, and TCRdb's table has in-frame clones only and misses some. Listed here are roughly 30,000 clones without any singletons, the top ten holding approximately 3%. The sample consisted of peripheral blood mononuclear cells. The receptors stem from a human donor with common variable immunodeficiency.

This clone was detected only a few times. The read comes to an end 3 residues before the CDR3 does, leaving the germline J gene to fill in the end. The rearrangement links TRBV30 to TRBJ1-6, with 11 nucleotides matching TRBD1. The germline CDR1 and CDR2 sequences are GTSNPN and SVGIG (reference sequence). Trimming cost V 3 bases and J 9 bases; bases outside gene matches: 7. This CDR3 region has 15 residues. The CDR3 is CAWRVPGTGGSPLHF. The CDR3 DNA, read in part, is TGTGCCTGGAGAGTGCCCGGGACAGGGGGTTCACCC.

This clone was counted many times. The CDR3 extends 3 residues past the end of the read, so its final part is completed from the germline J gene. V is TRBV20-1 and J is TRBJ1-1; D is ambiguous. This CDR3 has 15 amino acids. Trimming pared 0 bases from V and 0 bases from J, leaving 11 bases between. CDR1 DFQATT and CDR2 SNEGSKA come from the germline V gene (reference sequence). CDR3 in amino acids: CSARDIRLMNTEAFF. The DNA read from the CDR3 is TGCAGTGCTAGAGATATAAGACTGATGAACACTGAA.

This clone was counted a few times. The missing CDR3 end, 3 residues past where the read stops, is filled in from the germline J gene. V usage is TRBV6-1 and J usage is TRBJ1-1; D perhaps matches TRBD1 (6 bases). V lost 4 bases and J 3 bases, leaving 9 bases between the germline ends. Germline V gene lookup returns CDR1 MNHNS and CDR2 SASEGT. The CDR3 extends over 13 amino acids. This CDR3 reads CASSVQGHTEAFF. The sequenced part of the CDR3 DNA is TGTGCCAGCAGTGTTCAGGGGCACACTGAA.

With respect to this clone: Sequencing ends 3 residues short of the CDR3 end; the germline J gene provides the rest. This chain connects TRBV5-3 to TRBJ2-1; D is ambiguous. TRBV5-3 is an ORF; its function is uncertain. The ends were cut back, 0 bases at V and 5 bases at J, with 9 bases in the middle. CDR3 length equals 14 residues. CDR3: CARSLDLADNEQFF. The CDR3 bases that were read are TGTGCCAGAAGCTTGGATTTAGCCGACAATGAG.

A word on this clone: The read gets to within 3 residues of the CDR3 end, and the germline J gene fills in the rest. The chain links TRBV6-1 to TRBJ2-7; TRBD1 matches 7 bases. CDR1 MNHNS and CDR2 SASEGT come from the germline V gene. The junction had 12 bases not matched to a gene; V was cut back by 4 bases and J by 6 bases. The CDR3 contains 15 residues. CDR3 DNA, as far as it was read: TGTGCCAGCAGTGTTCAGGGCAGGGGGTTCGGCGAG. This translates into CASSVQGRGFGE. The whole CDR3 sequence reads CASSVQGRGFGEQYF.

This clone was picked up many times. Read coverage stops 3 residues before the CDR3 terminus; the germline J gene supplies the remainder. The J gene is TRBJ2-3, the V gene TRBV20-1; 7 positions agree with TRBD2. V shed 3 bases, J shed 3 bases, and the junction held 9 bases outside the gene matches. This CDR3 is 15 amino acids long. Germline loops: CDR1 DFQATT, CDR2 SNEGSKA (reference sequence). CDR3 DNA (partial): TGCAGTGCTAGGGCCACCGGACTAGTGACAGATACG. It codes for CSARATGLVTDT. The whole CDR3 region reads CSARATGLVTDTQYF.

There are many counts of this clone. The read stops 3 residues short of the end of the CDR3; the missing end is completed from the germline J gene. V and J are TRBV29-1 and TRBJ2-5; 9 bases line up with TRBD2. Germline V lookup: CDR1 SQVTM, CDR2 ANQGSEA. The CDR3 extends over 13 amino acids. J was trimmed by 1 base and V by 4 bases; bases with no gene match: 1. CDR3: CSVAGLAQETQYF. Incomplete CDR3 DNA: TGCAGCGTTGCGGGACTAGCCCAAGAGACC.

This clone was observed many times. The read comes to an end 3 residues before the CDR3 does, leaving the germline J gene to fill in the end. The chain uses TRBV18 and TRBJ2-3; D gene unclear. Between the trimmed V and J ends, which lost 2 bases and 4 bases, there was a span of 7 bases. The CDR3 consists of 13 residues. Per germline, CDR1 KGHSH and CDR2 LQKENI. The CDR3: CASSPRGADTQYF. The sequenced part of the CDR3 DNA is TGTGCCAGCTCACCAAGAGGTGCAGATACG.

CDR3 bases read: TGTGCCAGCAGCTTGGGGGGCCTGAGCACAGATACG. It encodes CASSLGGLSTDT. The full CDR3 is CASSLGGLSTDTQYF. The rearrangement joins TRBV5-8 to TRBJ2-3; D might be TRBD1 (5 bases). The sequenced fragment ends 3 residues before the CDR3 boundary, so the rest is inferred from the germline J gene. V gave up 0 bases and J gave up 0 bases, with 8 bases separating them. Per germline, CDR1 SGHTS and CDR2 YDEGEE. The CDR3 is 15 residues long. The full variable domain, completed using reference TRBV5-8 and TRBJ2-3, is EAGVTQSPTHLIKTRGQQATLRCSPISGHTSVYWYQQALGLGLQFLLWYDEGEERNRGNFPPRFSGRQFPNYSSELNVNALELEDSALYLCASSLGGLSTDTQYFGPGTRLTVL.